Shown below are 18 T cell receptor beta chains from a single sample sequenced in a study of metastatic and nonmetastatic thyroid tumors. TCRdb reprocessed the PCR reads using MiXCR. The table has roughly 44,000 clones, around 24% seen once; the top ten hold around 15%. The entire patient cohort was treatment-naive prior to thyroid surgery. The sequenced sample was tumor tissue. These receptors all stem from a female donor with papillary thyroid cancer or a benign thyroid nodule (not recorded which). Some clones in this sample may be carry-over from other donors' samples.

This clone was detected ten times or more. The chain employs TRBV6-2 or TRBV6-3 and TRBJ1-5, with D perhaps matching TRBD1 (6 bases). V shed 0 bases and J shed 3 bases, with 15 bases lying between them. CDR1 is MNHEY and CDR2 is SVGEGT in the germline V gene. This CDR3 is built from 17 residues. The chain's CDR3 is CASSYSVGGGDNQPQHF. CDR3 DNA sequence: TGTGCCAGCAGTTACTCGGTTGGTGGGGGCGACAATCAGCCCCAGCATTTT.

This clone has at least ten counts. This chain joins TRBV2 and TRBJ1-1; TRBD1 might be the D (5 bases). Germline V lookup: CDR1 SNHLY, CDR2 FYNNEI. Trimming pared 6 bases from V and 8 bases from J, leaving 13 bases between. The CDR3 extends over 12 amino acids. Here the CDR3 DNA reads TGTGCCAGCAGGGGACGAGCTGGAGAAGCTTTCTTT. The encoded protein is CASRGRAGEAFF.

This clone was counted ten times or more. The chain employs TRBV5-1 and TRBJ2-7, with a possible D match to TRBD1 (6 bases). CDR1 is SGHRS, CDR2 YFSETQ, per germline. The CDR3 consists of 14 residues. V lost 0 bases to trimming and J lost 4 bases, with 11 bases between them. CDR3: CASSLDRVSYEQYF. The CDR3 DNA sequence: TGCGCCAGCAGCTTGGACAGGGTGAGTTACGAGCAGTACTTC.

A remark on this clone: Other DNA sequences in this specimen translate into the identical CDR3. This sequence joins TRBV30 and TRBJ1-5; no reliable D call. Germline loops: CDR1 GTSNPN, CDR2 SVGIG (reference sequence). The CDR3 length is 14 residues. The V end was cut by 3 bases, the J end by 0 bases, with 9 bases between. The CDR3 DNA is TGTGCCTGGAGGTCTCAGGTTAGCAATCAGCCCCAGCATTTT. Amino acid sequence: CAWRSQVSNQPQHF.

This clone was detected many times. The chain carries TRBV20-1 and TRBJ2-5; 9 bases fit TRBD2. Germline V gene sequence: CDR1 DFQATT, CDR2 SNEGSKA (reference sequence). CDR3 size: 16 residues. V was pared by 2 bases and J by 5 bases, with 12 bases of the junction left unmatched. CDR3 sequence: CSARPFIAGVGETQYF. The CDR3 nucleotides read TGCAGTGCTAGACCCTTTATAGCGGGAGTGGGGGAGACCCAGTACTTC.

In this sample, this clone is medium-sized. The chain is built from TRBV27 and TRBJ2-7; 7 nucleotides align to TRBD1. The CDR3 is 13 amino acids. J gave up 7 bases and V 6 bases, and 9 bases lay outside the gene matches. Germline V gene data show CDR1 as MNHEY and CDR2 as SMNVEV (reference sequence). CDR3 loop: CASSRDRHSEQYF. CDR3 in DNA: TGTGCCAGCAGCCGGGACAGACACTCTGAGCAGTACTTC.

This chain links TRBV5-1 with TRBJ2-7; 9 bases match TRBD1. Per germline, CDR1 SGHRS and CDR2 YFSETQ. The J segment lost 0 bases and the V segment lost 4 bases, leaving 5 bases of the junction unmatched. The CDR3 extends over 15 amino acids. CDR3 in amino acids: CASSGGTGSSYEQYF. The DNA for the CDR3 is TGCGCCAGCAGCGGCGGGACAGGGAGCTCCTACGAGCAGTACTTC. Full variable domain (rest looked up from reference TRBV5-1 and TRBJ2-7): KAGVTQTPRYLIKTRGQQVTLSCSPISGHRSVSWYQQTPGQGLQFLFEYFSETQRNKGNFPGRFSGRQFSNSRSEMNVSTLELGDSALYLCASSGGTGSSYEQYFGPGTRLTVT.

This clone was observed many times. The chain uses TRBV7-3 and TRBJ2-3; D perhaps matches TRBD1 (5 bases). CDR1 and CDR2 from the germline V gene are SGHTA and FQGTGA. The CDR3 runs to 15 residues. Between the trimmed V and J ends, which lost 0 bases and 4 bases, there was a span of 11 bases. The CDR3 nucleotides are TGTGCCAGCAGCTTAACTTCAGGGCGCGCAGATACGCAGTATTTT. Its translation: CASSLTSGRADTQYF.

The V and J genes are TRBV28 and TRBJ1-5; the D gene is possibly TRBD1 (6 bases). The CDR3 extends over 13 amino acids. Per germline, CDR1 MDHEN and CDR2 SYDVKM. CDR3 in amino acids: CAGGGGQGQPQHF. The CDR3 DNA reads as TGTGCAGGGGGAGGGGGGCAGGGTCAGCCCCAGCATTTT.

This clone appeared many times. CDR3 loop: CASRPRTEETQYF. The DNA for the CDR3 is TGTGCCAGCAGGCCCCGGACGGAAGAGACCCAGTACTTC. The J gene is TRBJ2-5, the V gene TRBV12-3 or TRBV12-4; no firm D call. V was pared by 6 bases and J by 3 bases, with 11 bases between. CDR3 length equals 13 residues.

The chain carries TRBV28 and TRBJ1-4; 10 positions agree with TRBD1. Germline CDR1 is MDHEN and CDR2 is SYDVKM. The CDR3 is 14 residues long. The J segment lost 8 bases and the V segment lost 6 bases, leaving 6 bases of the junction unmatched. CDR3 in amino acids: CASRPPGQGEKLFF. CDR3 bases: TGTGCCAGCAGGCCCCCGGGACAGGGGGAAAAACTGTTTTTT.

This clone was counted between two and nine times. Its ends do not fully match the called genes, so a read error is possible. Other DNA variants within this sample encode the same CDR3. V gene TRBV27 combines with J gene TRBJ1-6, with D perhaps TRBD1 (6 bases). This CDR3 comprises 13 residues. The germline CDR1 and CDR2 sequences are MNHEY and SMNVEV (reference sequence). This CDR3 reads CASLGAASPTLHF. The DNA for the CDR3 is TGTGCCAGCCTGGGGGCCGCTTCACCGACCCTACACTTT.

The sample holds many counts of this clone. This chain uses TRBV7-9 with TRBJ2-1; 11 nucleotides align to TRBD2. Trimming at V came to 7 bases and at J to 4 bases, leaving 6 bases not matched to a gene. The CDR3 totals 15 residues. Per germline, CDR1 SEHNR and CDR2 FQNEAQ (reference sequence). CDR3 region: CASTPGTSGYNEQFF. In DNA, the CDR3 is TGTGCCAGCACCCCCGGGACTAGCGGTTACAATGAGCAGTTCTTC.

This CDR3 is CASKTSGQNTGELFF. As DNA, the CDR3 is TGTGCCAGCAAAACTAGCGGGCAGAACACCGGGGAGCTGTTTTTT. The gene calls are TRBV6-1 and TRBJ2-2, with TRBD2 identical over 9 bases. Germline CDR1 and CDR2: MNHNS and SASEGT. The CDR3 extends over 15 amino acids. The junction had 4 bases not matched to a gene; V was cut back by 7 bases and J by 1 base.

The sample holds a few counts of this clone. The genes are TRBV3-1 and TRBJ2-1, with TRBD2 matching 11 bases. The ends lost 1 base at V and 8 bases at J; junction bases unmatched: 10. The CDR3 runs to 17 residues. CDR1 LGHDT and CDR2 YNNKEL come from the germline V gene (reference sequence). The CDR3 DNA reads TGTGCCAGCAGCCAAGTGGTGGATAGCGGGGGGGGCGATGAGCAGTTCTTC. This gives the protein CASSQVVDSGGGDEQFF.

The V call is TRBV28, the J call TRBJ2-7; D is possibly TRBD1 (7 bases). Germline CDR1 is MDHEN and CDR2 is SYDVKM. V dropped 5 bases and J dropped 3 bases, with 20 bases sitting between them. The CDR3 has 16 residues. The CDR3 sequence is CASSPYRGRGVYEQYF. CDR3 DNA sequence: TGTGCCAGCAGTCCCTACAGGGGACGCGGGGTCTACGAGCAGTACTTC.

This chain connects TRBV2 to TRBJ2-7, with no clear D. CDR1 and CDR2 (germline): SNHLY, FYNNEI. V was clipped by 9 bases and J by 2 bases, with 8 bases between them. The CDR3 totals 11 residues. The CDR3 loop reads CASGPAYEQYF. In DNA, the CDR3 is TGTGCCAGTGGACCGGCCTACGAGCAGTACTTC.

This clone was seen repeatedly, ten times or more. The V and J genes are TRBV25-1 and TRBJ2-3; 12 nucleotides agree with TRBD2. The germline V gene has CDR1 MGHDK and CDR2 SYGVNS. This CDR3 has 18 amino acids. Trimming took 3 bases from V and 2 from J; bases not matched to a gene: 9. This chain's CDR3 is CASSDGLAGQLTTDTQYF. DNA for the CDR3: TGTGCCAGCAGTGACGGACTAGCGGGGCAACTTACCACAGATACGCAGTATTTT.